A single sample gave rise to the 4 T cell receptor beta chains below, sequenced in a study of long-term antiretroviral therapy in people with HIV. Survey level was the resolution at which the v3.0 immunoSEQ assay ran. The assay was immunoSEQ multiplex PCR, and TCRdb's table has in-frame clones only and misses some. The sample carries about 18,000 clones, 90% to 95% recorded once. Material: unsorted PBMCs, obtained 3 years after starting antiretroviral therapy. These receptor sequences come from a man aged 50 to 60 with HIV.

The gene calls are TRBV27 and TRBJ2-7, with 10 bases that match TRBD1. Germline CDR1 reads MNHEY; CDR2 reads SMNVEV (reference sequence). This CDR3 spans 15 amino acids. The trim removed 5 bases at V and 4 bases at J, leaving 8 bases unmatched. The CDR3 nucleotides read TGTGCCAGCAGTATAGGGACAGGGGCGCCTTACGAGCAGTACTTC. It is translated as CASSIGTGAPYEQYF.

Remarks on this clone: The same CDR3 is also encoded by other DNA sequences in this sample. The V call is TRBV28, the J call TRBJ2-7; D might be TRBD1 (5 bases). Deletions cut 3 bases from V and 5 bases from J, with 11 bases between. Germline lookup yields CDR1 MDHEN and CDR2 SYDVKM. The CDR3 loop spans 13 amino acids. Here the CDR3 reads CASSLGQGNEQYF. The CDR3 coding sequence is TGTGCCAGCAGTTTGGGCCAGGGAAACGAGCAGTACTTC.

The rearrangement links TRBV5-1 to TRBJ1-2; 12 bases agree with TRBD1. The V gene end was trimmed by 6 bases and the J gene end by 8 bases; junction bases not matched to a gene: 14. The CDR3 contains 16 residues. Germline CDR1 is SGHRS and CDR2 is YFSETQ. The CDR3 DNA follows: TGCGCCAGCACCGTTAGTCCCGGGACAGGGGGCGGAGGCTACACCTTC. Translated: CASTVSPGTGGGGYTF.

The CDR3, as DNA: TGTGCCAGCAGCCAAGGGGCGGACGGTGGCTACACCTTC. Translated: CASSQGADGGYTF. The chain recombines TRBV4-2 with TRBJ1-2; D uncertain. Trimming pared 1 base from V and 7 bases from J, leaving 10 bases between. This CDR3 has 13 amino acids. Germline V gives CDR1 LGHNA, CDR2 YNFKEQ.